Reported below is one T cell receptor beta chain. One end of the junction does not line up with germline, which may come from a read error. Extraction of RNA preceded its reverse transcription into cDNA, which served as the sequencing template. Data came from immunoSEQ multiplex PCR; TCRdb stores just in-frame clones and leaves some out. The sample includes about 160,000 clones, 85% to 90% of them seen just once. The data stem from a study of CD8+ T cells in alopecia areata. The germline CDR1 and CDR2 sequences are GTSNPN and SVGIG (reference sequence). The length of the CDR3 is 12 residues. This sample comprised CD8+ T cells sorted from blood, obtained at week 0. This TCR derives from a human donor with alopecia areata. The chain combines TRBV30 with TRBJ2-4; 10 bases match TRBD2. The chain's CDR3 is CAWSAGSGGLDF. The DNA of the CDR3 is TGTGCCTGGAGTGCGGGTAGCGGGGGGTTGGACTTC. The full variable domain, completed using reference TRBV30 and TRBJ2-4, is SQTIHQWPATLVQPVGSPLSLECTVEGTSNPNLYWYRQAAGRGLQLLFYSVGIGQISSEVPQNLSASRPQDRQFILSSKKLLLSDSGFYLCAWSAGSGGLDFGAGTRLSVL.